One T cell receptor beta chain is described in this entry. The CDR3 length is 15 residues. Germline V gives CDR1 PRHDT, CDR2 FYEKMQ (reference sequence). The ends were cut back, 3 bases at V and 2 bases at J, with 14 bases in the middle. The PCR had 60 Vbeta and 13 Jbeta primers. The assay was immunoSEQ multiplex PCR, and TCRdb's table has in-frame clones only and misses some. Here the sample spans about 130,000 clones, around 80% being singletons. These data come from a study of cytomegalovirus exposure and HLA in healthy donors. Sequencing input: PBMCs. The clonotype comes from a woman in her forties in good health and CMV-seronegative. The rearrangement joins TRBV13 to TRBJ2-7; a possible D gene is TRBD1 (5 bases). This CDR3 reads CASSFKAGSAYEQYF. CDR3 in DNA: TGTGCCAGCAGCTTTAAAGCAGGGTCGGCCTACGAGCAGTACTTC.